Following are 6 T cell receptor beta chains from one sample sequenced in a study of blood T cell repertoires in COVID-19. TCRdb's copy holds only in-frame clones and misses some; the assay was immunoSEQ multiplex PCR. The profile shows approximately 300,000 clones, about nine tenths of them singletons. The material sequenced was peripheral blood. These TCRs come from a woman in her 30s with COVID-19, enrolled during active disease.

CDR3 sequence (DNA): TGTGCCAGCAGCCCCTACGGAGGGCCGCTGAACACTGAAGCTTTCTTT. As protein: CASSPYGGPLNTEAFF. The chain is built from TRBV9 and TRBJ1-1; D is undetermined. The CDR3 is 16 residues long. V lost 4 bases to trimming and J lost 0 bases, with 16 bases between them. The germline CDR1 and CDR2 sequences are SGDLS and YYNGEE. Drawing the rest from reference TRBV9 and TRBJ1-1, the complete variable domain is DSGVTQTPKHLITATGQRVTLRCSPRSGDLSVYWYQQSLDQGLQFLIQYYNGEERAKGNILERFSAQQFPDLHSELNLSSLELGDSALYFCASSPYGGPLNTEAFFGQGTRLTVV.

The chain is built from TRBV28 and TRBJ2-3; maybe TRBD2 (6 bases). Trimming stripped 6 bases from V and 2 bases from J, with 21 bases between. CDR3 length: 17 residues. CDR1 is MDHEN, CDR2 SYDVKM, per germline. This chain's CDR3 is CASRTAGSGSYTDTQYF. The CDR3 nucleotides are TGTGCCAGCAGAACTGCCGGTAGCGGTTCCTACACAGATACGCAGTATTTT.

This chain joins TRBV28 and TRBJ2-1; D is uncertain. Trimming removed 6 bases at V and 3 bases at J, with 15 bases between. CDR3 length equals 15 residues. Germline assignment: CDR1 MDHEN and CDR2 SYDVKM. The CDR3 here is CASSSFGDDYNEQFF. The CDR3 DNA reads as TGTGCCAGCAGCTCCTTTGGAGATGACTACAATGAGCAGTTCTTC.

CDR3 residues: CASSATTGLLYEQYF. The CDR3 nucleotides read TGTGCCAGCAGCGCGACGACAGGACTTCTCTACGAGCAGTACTTC. V and J are TRBV5-4 and TRBJ2-7; perhaps TRBD1 as D (6 bases). CDR3 size: 15 residues. The germline CDR1 and CDR2 sequences are SGHNT and YYREEE (reference sequence). V was clipped by 4 bases and J by 3 bases, with 17 bases between them.

The chain has TRBV25-1 and TRBJ1-2, with D possibly matching TRBD1 (6 bases). Germline CDR1 and CDR2: MGHDK and SYGVNS. The V end was cut by 6 bases, the J end by 7 bases, with 12 bases between. The CDR3 totals 12 residues. CDR3 nucleotides: TGTGCCAGCAGGGATGGGGGCGGTGGCTACACCTTC. Its protein product is CASRDGGGGYTF.

CDR3 DNA sequence: TGTGCCTGGAGGGCAGGGTGGAATCAGCCCCAGCATTTT. It yields the protein CAWRAGWNQPQHF. The chain employs TRBV30 and TRBJ1-5; D is possibly TRBD1 (5 bases). The germline V gene encodes CDR1 GTSNPN and CDR2 SVGIG (reference sequence). V was trimmed by 3 bases and J by 4 bases, leaving 10 bases between them. The CDR3 runs 13 residues.